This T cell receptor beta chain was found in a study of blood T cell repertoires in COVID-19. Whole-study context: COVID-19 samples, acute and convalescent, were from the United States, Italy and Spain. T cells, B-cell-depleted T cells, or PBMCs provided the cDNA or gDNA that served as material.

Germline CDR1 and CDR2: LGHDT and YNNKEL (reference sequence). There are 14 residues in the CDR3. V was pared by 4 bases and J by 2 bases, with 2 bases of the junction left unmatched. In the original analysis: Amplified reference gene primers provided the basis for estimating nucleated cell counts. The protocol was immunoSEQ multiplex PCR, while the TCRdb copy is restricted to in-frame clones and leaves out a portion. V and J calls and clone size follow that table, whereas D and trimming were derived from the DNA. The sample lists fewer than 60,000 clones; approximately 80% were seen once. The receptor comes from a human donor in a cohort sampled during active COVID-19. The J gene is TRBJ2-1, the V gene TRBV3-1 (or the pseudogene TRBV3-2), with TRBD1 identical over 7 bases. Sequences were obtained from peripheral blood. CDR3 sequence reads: CASSLGTAYNEQFF. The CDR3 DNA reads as TGTGCCAGCAGCCTGGGGACAGCCTACAATGAGCAGTTCTTC.